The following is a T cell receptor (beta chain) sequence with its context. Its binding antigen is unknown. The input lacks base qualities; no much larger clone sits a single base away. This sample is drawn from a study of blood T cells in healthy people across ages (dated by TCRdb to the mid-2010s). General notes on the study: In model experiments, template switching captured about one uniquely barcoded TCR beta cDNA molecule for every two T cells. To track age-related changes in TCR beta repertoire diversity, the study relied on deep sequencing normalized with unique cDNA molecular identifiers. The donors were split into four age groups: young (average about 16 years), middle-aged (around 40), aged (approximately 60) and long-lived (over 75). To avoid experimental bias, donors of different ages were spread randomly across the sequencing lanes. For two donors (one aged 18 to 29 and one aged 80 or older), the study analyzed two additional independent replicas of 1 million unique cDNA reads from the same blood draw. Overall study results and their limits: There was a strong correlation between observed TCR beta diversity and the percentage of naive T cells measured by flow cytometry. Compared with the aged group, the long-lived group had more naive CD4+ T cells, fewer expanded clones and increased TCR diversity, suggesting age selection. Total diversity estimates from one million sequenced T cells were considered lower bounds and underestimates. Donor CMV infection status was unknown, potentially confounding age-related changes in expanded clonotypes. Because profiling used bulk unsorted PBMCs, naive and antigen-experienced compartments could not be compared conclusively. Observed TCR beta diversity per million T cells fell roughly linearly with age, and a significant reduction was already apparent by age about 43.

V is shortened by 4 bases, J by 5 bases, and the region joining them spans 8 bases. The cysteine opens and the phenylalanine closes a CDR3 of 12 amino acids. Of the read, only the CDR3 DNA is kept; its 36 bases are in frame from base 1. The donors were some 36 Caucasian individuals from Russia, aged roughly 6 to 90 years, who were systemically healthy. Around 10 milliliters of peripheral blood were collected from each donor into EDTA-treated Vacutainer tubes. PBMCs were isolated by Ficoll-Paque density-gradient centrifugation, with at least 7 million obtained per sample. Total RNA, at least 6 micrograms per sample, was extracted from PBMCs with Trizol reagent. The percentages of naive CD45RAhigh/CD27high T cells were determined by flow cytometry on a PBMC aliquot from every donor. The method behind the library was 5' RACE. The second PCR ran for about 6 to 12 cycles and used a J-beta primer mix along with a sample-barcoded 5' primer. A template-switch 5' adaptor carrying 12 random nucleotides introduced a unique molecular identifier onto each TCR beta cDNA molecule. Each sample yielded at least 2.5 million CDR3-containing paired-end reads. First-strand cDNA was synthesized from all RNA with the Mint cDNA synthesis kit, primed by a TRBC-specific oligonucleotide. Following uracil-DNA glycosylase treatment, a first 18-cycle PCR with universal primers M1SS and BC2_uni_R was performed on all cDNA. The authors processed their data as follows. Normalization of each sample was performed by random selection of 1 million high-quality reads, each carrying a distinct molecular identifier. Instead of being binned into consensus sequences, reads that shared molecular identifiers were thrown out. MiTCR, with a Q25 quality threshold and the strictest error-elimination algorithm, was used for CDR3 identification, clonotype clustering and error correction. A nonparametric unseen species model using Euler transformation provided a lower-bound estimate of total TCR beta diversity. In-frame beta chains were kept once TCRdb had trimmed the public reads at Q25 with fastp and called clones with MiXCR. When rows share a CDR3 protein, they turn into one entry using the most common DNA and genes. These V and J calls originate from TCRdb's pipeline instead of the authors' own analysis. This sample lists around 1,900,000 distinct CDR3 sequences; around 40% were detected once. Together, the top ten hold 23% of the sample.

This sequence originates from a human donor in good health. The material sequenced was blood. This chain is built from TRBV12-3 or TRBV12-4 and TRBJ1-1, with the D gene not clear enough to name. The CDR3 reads CASSWAQTEAFF. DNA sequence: TGTGCCAGCAGTTGGGCGCAGACTGAAGCTTTCTTT.